This T cell receptor beta chain was sequenced during a study of T cell repertoires in cytomegalovirus infection. Study-level information: From public TCR beta signatures came an indication of both CMV infection and matching HLA type. General study points: People with CMV and the relevant HLA were identified by cumulative public TCR beta family frequency.

Germline V lookup: CDR1 ENHRY, CDR2 SYGVKD. V lost 0 bases, J lost 8 bases, and 13 bases stayed unmatched. The length of the CDR3 is 17 residues. With regard to this clonotype: Its antigen is still unknown.

TCRdb reprocessed the reads via MiXCR and lists one record per CDR3 protein. Seen here are approximately 240,000 distinct CDR3 sequences, roughly 12% observed once, and the top ten hold 1.5% to 2%. The specimen sequenced was PBMCs. The sequence was collected from a human donor in good health (CMV status not recorded). Some clones in this sample may be carry-over from other donors' samples. The gene calls are TRBV10-3 and TRBJ2-3; 8 bases match TRBD2. The CDR3 DNA reads as TGTGCCATCAGTGAGTCCACTAGCGGAACCTACTTGGGTACGCAGTATTTT. It encodes CAISESTSGTYLGTQYF.